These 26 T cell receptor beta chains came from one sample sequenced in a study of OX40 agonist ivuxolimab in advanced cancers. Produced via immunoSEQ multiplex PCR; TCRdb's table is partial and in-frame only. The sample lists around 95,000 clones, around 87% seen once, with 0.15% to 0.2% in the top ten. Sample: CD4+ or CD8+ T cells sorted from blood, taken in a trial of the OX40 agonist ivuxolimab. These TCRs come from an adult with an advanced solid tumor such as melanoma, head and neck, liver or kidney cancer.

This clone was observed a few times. This CDR3 is CASTMGPTLNTEAFF. The CDR3 coding sequence is TGTGCCAGCACTATGGGACCGACCTTGAACACTGAAGCTTTCTTT. This rearrangement joins TRBV6-1 to TRBJ1-1; the D gene is possibly TRBD1 (5 bases). The CDR3 is 15 amino acids. The germline V gene has CDR1 MNHNS and CDR2 SASEGT. V lost 7 bases to trimming and J lost 0 bases, with 15 bases between them.

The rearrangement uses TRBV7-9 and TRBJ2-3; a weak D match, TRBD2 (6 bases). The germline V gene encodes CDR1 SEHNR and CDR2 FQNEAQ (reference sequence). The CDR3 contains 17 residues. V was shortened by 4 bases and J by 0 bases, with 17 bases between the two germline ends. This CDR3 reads CASSSYFGGVSTDTQYF. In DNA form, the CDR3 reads TGTGCCAGCAGCTCATATTTCGGCGGGGTTAGCACAGATACGCAGTATTTT. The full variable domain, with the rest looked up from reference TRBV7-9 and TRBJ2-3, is DTGVSQNPRHKITKRGQNVTFRCDPISEHNRLYWYRQTLGQGPEFLTYFQNEAQLEKSRLLSDRFSAERPKGSFSTLEIQRTEQGDSAMYLCASSSYFGGVSTDTQYFGPGTRLTVL.

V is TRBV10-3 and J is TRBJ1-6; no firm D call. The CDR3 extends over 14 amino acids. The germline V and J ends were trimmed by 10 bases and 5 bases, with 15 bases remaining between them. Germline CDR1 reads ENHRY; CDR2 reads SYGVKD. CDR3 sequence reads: CATAVTEDNSPLHF. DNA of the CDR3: TGTGCCACGGCGGTAACAGAAGATAATTCACCCCTCCACTTT.

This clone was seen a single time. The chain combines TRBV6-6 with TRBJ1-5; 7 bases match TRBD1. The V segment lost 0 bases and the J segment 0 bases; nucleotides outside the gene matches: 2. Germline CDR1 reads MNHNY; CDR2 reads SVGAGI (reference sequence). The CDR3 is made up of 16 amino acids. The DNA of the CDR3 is TGTGCCAGCAGTTACTCGACAGGGCCTAGCAATCAGCCCCAGCATTTT. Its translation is CASSYSTGPSNQPQHF.

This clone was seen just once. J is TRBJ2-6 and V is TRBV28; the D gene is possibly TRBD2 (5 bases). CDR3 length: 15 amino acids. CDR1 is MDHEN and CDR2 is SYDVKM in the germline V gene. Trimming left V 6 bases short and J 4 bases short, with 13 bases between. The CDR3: CASSPGGAGANVLTF. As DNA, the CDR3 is TGTGCCAGCAGCCCCGGAGGAGCCGGGGCCAACGTCCTGACTTTC.

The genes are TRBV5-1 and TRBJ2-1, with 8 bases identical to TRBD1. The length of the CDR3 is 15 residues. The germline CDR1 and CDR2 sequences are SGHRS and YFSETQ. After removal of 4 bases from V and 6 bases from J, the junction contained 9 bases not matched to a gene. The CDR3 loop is CASSVGTGLVNEQFF. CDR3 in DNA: TGCGCCAGCAGCGTAGGGACAGGACTTGTCAATGAGCAGTTCTTC.

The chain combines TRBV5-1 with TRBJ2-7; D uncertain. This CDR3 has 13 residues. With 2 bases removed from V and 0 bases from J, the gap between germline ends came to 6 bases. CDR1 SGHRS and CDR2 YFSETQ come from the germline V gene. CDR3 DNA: TGCGCCAGCAGCTTCTCTCACTCCTACGAGCAGTACTTC. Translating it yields CASSFSHSYEQYF.

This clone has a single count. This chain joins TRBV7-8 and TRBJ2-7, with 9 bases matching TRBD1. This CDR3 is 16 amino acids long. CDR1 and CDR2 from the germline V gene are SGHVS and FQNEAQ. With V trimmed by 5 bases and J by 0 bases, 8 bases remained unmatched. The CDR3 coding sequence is TGTGCCAGCAGCAAATGCCGGGACAGGGTCTCCTACGAGCAGTACTTC. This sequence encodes CASSKCRDRVSYEQYF.

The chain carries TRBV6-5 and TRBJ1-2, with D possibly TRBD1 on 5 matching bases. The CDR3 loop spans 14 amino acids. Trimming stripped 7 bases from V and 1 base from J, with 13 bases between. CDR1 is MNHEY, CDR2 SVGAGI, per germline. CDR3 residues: CASKLGASNYGYTF. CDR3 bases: TGTGCCAGCAAGTTAGGGGCCAGTAACTATGGCTACACCTTC.

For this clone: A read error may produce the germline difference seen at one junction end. This chain's CDR3 is CASRERQGVYGYTF. In DNA form, the CDR3 reads TGTGCCAGCCGTGAAAGGCAGGGGGTCTATGGCTACACCTTC. The chain is built from TRBV2 and TRBJ1-2; 7 bases fit TRBD1. Germline V CDR1 and CDR2: SNHLY, FYNNEI. CDR3 length: 14 residues.

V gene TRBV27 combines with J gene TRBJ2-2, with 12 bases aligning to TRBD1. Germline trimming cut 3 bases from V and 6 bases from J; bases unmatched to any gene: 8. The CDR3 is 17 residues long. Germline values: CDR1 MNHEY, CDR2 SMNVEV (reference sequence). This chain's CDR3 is CASSFAGTGGKAGELFF. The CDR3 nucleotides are TGTGCCAGCAGTTTTGCCGGGACAGGGGGCAAAGCCGGGGAGCTGTTTTTT.

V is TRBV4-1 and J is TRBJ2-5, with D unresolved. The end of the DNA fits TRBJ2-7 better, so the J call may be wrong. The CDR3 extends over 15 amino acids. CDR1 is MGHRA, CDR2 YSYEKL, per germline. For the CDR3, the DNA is TGCGCCAGCAGCCAAGATCACGTCCGAACCTACGAGCAGTACTTC. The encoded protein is CASSQDHVRTYEQYF.

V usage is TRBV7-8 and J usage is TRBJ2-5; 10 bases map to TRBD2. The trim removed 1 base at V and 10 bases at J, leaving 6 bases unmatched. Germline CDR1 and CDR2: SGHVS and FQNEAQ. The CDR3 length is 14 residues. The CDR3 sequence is CASSLEASGGYQYF. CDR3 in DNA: TGTGCCAGCAGCTTAGAGGCTAGCGGGGGTTACCAGTACTTC. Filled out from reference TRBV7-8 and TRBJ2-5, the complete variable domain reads GAGVSQSPRYKVAKRGQDVALRCDPISGHVSLFWYQQALGQGPEFLTYFQNEAQLDKSGLPSDRFFAERPEGSVSTLKIQRTQQEDSAVYLCASSLEASGGYQYFGPGTRLLVL.

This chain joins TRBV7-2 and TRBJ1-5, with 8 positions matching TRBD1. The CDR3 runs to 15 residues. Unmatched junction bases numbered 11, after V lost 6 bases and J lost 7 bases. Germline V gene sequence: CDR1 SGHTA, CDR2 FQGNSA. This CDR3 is CASSLSWTGFQPQHF. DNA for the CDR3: TGTGCCAGCAGTCTTAGTTGGACAGGGTTCCAGCCCCAGCATTTT.

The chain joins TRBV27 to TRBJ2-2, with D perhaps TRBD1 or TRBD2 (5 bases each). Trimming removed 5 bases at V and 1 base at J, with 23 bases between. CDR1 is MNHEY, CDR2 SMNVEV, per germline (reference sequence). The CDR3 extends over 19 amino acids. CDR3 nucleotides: TGTGCCAGCAGTCCGATCCCACCCCTTTGGGACCAGAACACCGGGGAGCTGTTTTTT. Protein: CASSPIPPLWDQNTGELFF.

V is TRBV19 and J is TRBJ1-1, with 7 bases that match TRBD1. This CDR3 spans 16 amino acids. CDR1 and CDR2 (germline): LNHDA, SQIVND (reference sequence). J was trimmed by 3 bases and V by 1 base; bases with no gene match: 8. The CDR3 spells CASSIVVGGAHTEAFF. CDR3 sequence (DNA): TGTGCCAGTAGTATAGTCGTAGGGGGCGCGCACACTGAAGCTTTCTTT.

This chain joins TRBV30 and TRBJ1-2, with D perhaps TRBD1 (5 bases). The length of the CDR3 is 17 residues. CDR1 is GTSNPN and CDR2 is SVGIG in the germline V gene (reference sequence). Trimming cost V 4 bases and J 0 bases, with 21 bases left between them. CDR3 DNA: TGTGCCTGGAAGTTCCGGGGCCCTTTTTCGACTAACTATGGCTACACCTTC. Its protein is CAWKFRGPFSTNYGYTF.

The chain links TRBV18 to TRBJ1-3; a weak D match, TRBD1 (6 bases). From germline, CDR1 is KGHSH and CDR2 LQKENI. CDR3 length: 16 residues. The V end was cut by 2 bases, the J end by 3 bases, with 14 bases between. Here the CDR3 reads CASSPTGRSNGNTIYF. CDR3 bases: TGTGCCAGCTCACCAACAGGGAGATCTAATGGAAACACCATATATTTT.

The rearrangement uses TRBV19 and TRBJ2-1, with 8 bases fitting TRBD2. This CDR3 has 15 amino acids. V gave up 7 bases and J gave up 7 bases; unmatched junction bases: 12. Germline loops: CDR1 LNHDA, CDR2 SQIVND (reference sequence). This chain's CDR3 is CASMVSGSAWNEQFF. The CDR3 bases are TGTGCCAGTATGGTAAGCGGGAGCGCTTGGAATGAGCAGTTCTTC.

The CDR3 DNA reads as TGCGCCAGCAGTCTGGGACAGGGCCCTACGGGGGAGCTGTTTTTT. It is translated as CASSLGQGPTGELFF. The rearrangement joins TRBV5-1 to TRBJ2-2; 9 bases are a match to TRBD1. In germline, CDR1 is SGHRS, CDR2 YFSETQ. CDR3 length equals 15 residues. J lost 8 bases, V lost 5 bases, and 10 bases had no gene match.

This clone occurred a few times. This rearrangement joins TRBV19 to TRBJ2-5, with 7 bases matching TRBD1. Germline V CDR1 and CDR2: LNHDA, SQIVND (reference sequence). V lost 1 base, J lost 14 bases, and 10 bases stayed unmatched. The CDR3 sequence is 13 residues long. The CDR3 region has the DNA TGTGCCAGTAGTATAGGAAGGGTGGACAGGCTTTACTTC. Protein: CASSIGRVDRLYF.

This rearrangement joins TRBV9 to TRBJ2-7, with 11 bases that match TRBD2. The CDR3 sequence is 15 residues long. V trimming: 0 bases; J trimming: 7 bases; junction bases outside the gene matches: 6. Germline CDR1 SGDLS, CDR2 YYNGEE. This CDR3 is CASSVGLAGGWEQYF. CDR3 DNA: TGTGCCAGCAGCGTAGGTCTAGCGGGAGGATGGGAGCAGTACTTC.

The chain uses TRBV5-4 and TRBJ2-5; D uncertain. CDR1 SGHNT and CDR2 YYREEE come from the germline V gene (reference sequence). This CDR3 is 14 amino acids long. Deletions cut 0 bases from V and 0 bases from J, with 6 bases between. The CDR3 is CASSLEPDQETQYF. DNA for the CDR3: TGTGCCAGCAGCTTGGAACCAGACCAAGAGACCCAGTACTTC.

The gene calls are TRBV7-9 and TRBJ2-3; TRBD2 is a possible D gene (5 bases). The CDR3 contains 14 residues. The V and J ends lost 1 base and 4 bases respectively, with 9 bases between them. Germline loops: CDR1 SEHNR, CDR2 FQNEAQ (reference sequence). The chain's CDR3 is CASSLVGGSDTQYF. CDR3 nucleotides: TGTGCCAGCAGCTTAGTAGGAGGTTCAGATACGCAGTATTTT.

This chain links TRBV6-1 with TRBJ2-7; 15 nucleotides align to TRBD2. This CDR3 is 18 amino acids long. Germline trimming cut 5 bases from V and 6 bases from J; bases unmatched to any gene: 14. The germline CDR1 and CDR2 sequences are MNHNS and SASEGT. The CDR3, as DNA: TGTGCCAGCAGTAAAGGGGGAGGACTAGCGGGAGGGCCGGTCGAGCAGTACTTC. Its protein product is CASSKGGGLAGGPVEQYF.

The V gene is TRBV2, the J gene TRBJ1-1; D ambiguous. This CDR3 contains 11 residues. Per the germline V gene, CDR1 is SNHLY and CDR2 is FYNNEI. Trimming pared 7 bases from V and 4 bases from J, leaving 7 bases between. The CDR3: CASKSFTEAFF. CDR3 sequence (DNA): TGTGCCAGCAAATCGTTCACTGAAGCTTTCTTT. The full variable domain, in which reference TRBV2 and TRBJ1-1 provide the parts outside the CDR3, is EPEVTQTPSHQVTQMGQEVILRCVPISNHLYFYWYRQILGQKVEFLVSFYNNEISEKSEIFDDQFSVERPDGSNFTLKIRSTKLEDSAMYFCASKSFTEAFFGQGTRLTVV.